The 32 T cell receptor beta chains given below trace back to one sample, sequenced in a study of T cell repertoires in cytomegalovirus infection. TCRdb used MiXCR to reprocess the reads, holding one entry per CDR3 protein. Among about 130,000 distinct CDR3 sequences listed, under 30% were seen once. Their target antigens are unknown. Sequencing used PBMCs, sequenced either directly or after in vitro stimulation (not recorded which). The receptors shown here come from a human donor in good health (CMV status not recorded). Some clones in this sample may be carry-over from other donors' samples.

V and J are TRBV20-1 and TRBJ1-2; no definite D call. From germline, CDR1 is DFQATT and CDR2 SNEGSKA (reference sequence). This CDR3 has 13 residues. Trimming cost V 0 bases and J 4 bases, with 9 bases left between them. The CDR3 reads CSAREQVLYGYTF. The CDR3 DNA reads TGCAGTGCTAGAGAGCAGGTACTCTATGGCTACACCTTC.

The chain joins TRBV6-2 or TRBV6-3 to TRBJ2-7; 9 bases are a match to TRBD1. Germline CDR1 is MNHEY and CDR2 is SVGEGT. CDR3 length: 14 amino acids. Trimming at V came to 6 bases and at J to 5 bases, leaving 8 bases not matched to a gene. In DNA, the CDR3 is TGTGCCAGCAGCCTAGGACAGGGGCTCAACGAGCAGTACGTC. This encodes CASSLGQGLNEQYV.

This clonotype has a handful of counts. V gene TRBV12-3 or TRBV12-4 combines with J gene TRBJ1-5; D call uncertain. Trimming removed 3 bases from V and 0 bases from J, with 9 bases in between. This CDR3 has 15 residues. The CDR3 nucleotides read TGTGCCAGCAGTTTGTCGCACCATAGCAATCAGCCCCAGCATTTT. As protein: CASSLSHHSNQPQHF.

This clonotype showed up just a few times. This chain uses TRBV7-9 with TRBJ2-1; 10 bases align to TRBD1. The CDR3 extends over 15 amino acids. The germline V gene has CDR1 SEHNR and CDR2 FQNEAQ (reference sequence). The J segment lost 7 bases and the V segment lost 2 bases, leaving 5 bases of the junction unmatched. CDR3 in amino acids: CASSLIGTGANEQFF. CDR3 nucleotides: TGTGCCAGCAGCTTAATCGGGACAGGGGCAAATGAGCAGTTCTTC.

The V call is TRBV7-6, the J call TRBJ2-1, with TRBD2 matching 9 bases. Germline CDR1 SGHVS, CDR2 FNYEAQ. Trimming cost V 5 bases and J 9 bases; bases outside gene matches: 5. CDR3 length equals 13 residues. The CDR3 loop is CASSLGTSSEQFF. The CDR3 DNA reads TGTGCCAGCAGCCTAGGGACTAGCAGTGAGCAGTTCTTC. Drawing the rest from reference TRBV7-6 and TRBJ2-1, the complete variable domain is GAGVSQSPRYKVTKRGQDVALRCDPISGHVSLYWYRQALGQGPEFLTYFNYEAQQDKSGLPNDRFSAERPEGSISTLTIQRTEQRDSAMYRCASSLGTSSEQFFGPGTRLTVL.

The chain recombines TRBV18 with TRBJ1-2; D ambiguous. V was shortened by 0 bases and J by 5 bases, with 10 bases between the two germline ends. Germline-derived CDR1 and CDR2 are KGHSH and LQKENI. The CDR3 spans 14 residues. In DNA, the CDR3 is TGTGCCAGCTCACCACCCGCCCACAGATATGGCTACACCTTC. Translating gives CASSPPAHRYGYTF.

The genes are TRBV18 and TRBJ2-1, with D hard to call. Trimming shortened V by 1 base and J by 6 bases, and 10 bases separated the two germline ends. The length of the CDR3 is 14 residues. Germline V gene lookup returns CDR1 KGHSH and CDR2 LQKENI. CDR3 sequence: CASSPQELANEQFF. CDR3 nucleotides: TGTGCCAGCTCACCACAGGAATTAGCCAATGAGCAGTTCTTC. Full variable domain (missing parts from reference TRBV18 and TRBJ2-1): NAGVMQNPRHLVRRRGQEARLRCSPMKGHSHVYWYRQLPEEGLKFMVYLQKENIIDESGMPKERFSAEFPKEGPSILRIQQVVRGDSAAYFCASSPQELANEQFFGPGTRLTVL.

This clonotype came up a few times. The chain employs TRBV4-3 and TRBJ2-6; D gene unclear. V lost 0 bases and J 2 bases, leaving 20 bases between the germline ends. CDR1 and CDR2 (germline): LGHNA, YSLEER. This CDR3 has 20 residues. The CDR3 protein is CASSQDPPGRQIAGANVLTF. In DNA form, the CDR3 reads TGCGCCAGCAGCCAAGATCCGCCCGGTCGGCAAATAGCTGGGGCCAACGTCCTGACTTTC.

V usage is TRBV24-1 and J usage is TRBJ2-1; D is possibly TRBD2 (6 bases). The ends were cut back, 3 bases at V and 6 bases at J, with 11 bases in the middle. CDR1 is KGHDR and CDR2 is SFDVKD in the germline V gene. This CDR3 contains 14 residues. The CDR3 DNA reads TGTGCCACCAGTGATCCGGGGCGGGGCAATGAGCAGTTCTTC. It translates to CATSDPGRGNEQFF.

CDR3: CACQKAGGLTQDTQYF. The CDR3 region has the DNA TGTGCCTGTCAAAAAGCGGGAGGCCTAACACAGGATACGCAGTATTTT. The chain joins TRBV6-6 to TRBJ2-3; 9 bases are shared with TRBD2. The CDR3 spans 16 residues. V was pared by 11 bases and J by 6 bases, with 18 bases of the junction left unmatched. Germline CDR1 and CDR2: MNHNY and SVGAGI (reference sequence).

V is TRBV5-4 and J is TRBJ2-6; no definite D call. V lost 4 bases and J 2 bases, leaving 7 bases between the germline ends. The V gene's germline CDR1 is SGHNT and CDR2 YYREEE (reference sequence). This CDR3 is built from 14 residues. The CDR3 DNA reads TGTGCCAGCAGCCGAGACCCTGGGGCCAACGTCCTGACTTTC. It yields the protein CASSRDPGANVLTF.

This clonotype was seen a handful of times. V usage is TRBV6-2 or TRBV6-3 and J usage is TRBJ1-1, with 9 bases matching TRBD1. CDR1 and CDR2 from the germline V gene are MNHEY and SVGEGT. CDR3 length equals 16 residues. With 6 bases clipped from V and 6 bases from J, the junction kept 14 bases outside the gene matches. The chain's CDR3 is CASRTTLQGAQAEAFF. CDR3 nucleotides: TGTGCCAGCAGGACCACTTTACAGGGGGCTCAAGCTGAAGCTTTCTTT.

This clonotype showed up many times. The chain has TRBV12-3 or TRBV12-4 and TRBJ2-3, with 10 positions matching TRBD1. The CDR3 has 18 amino acids. V gave up 6 bases and J gave up 3 bases; unmatched junction bases: 15. CDR3 sequence: CASSAPPGTGVGTDTQYF. DNA of the CDR3: TGTGCCAGCAGCGCCCCTCCCGGGACAGGGGTAGGGACAGATACGCAGTATTTT.

This chain connects TRBV11-2 to TRBJ1-6; D gene unclear. V was shortened by 7 bases and J by 10 bases, with 11 bases between the two germline ends. The CDR3 is 12 residues long. The germline CDR1 and CDR2 sequences are SGHAT and FQNNGV. CDR3 sequence reads: CASTYLGSPLHF. Written as DNA, the CDR3 is TGTGCCAGCACCTACCTTGGATCACCCCTCCACTTT.

This clonotype occurred a few times. The CDR3 is CASRPVGLVYEQYF. CDR3 bases: TGTGCCAGCAGGCCGGTGGGGTTAGTCTACGAGCAGTACTTC. This rearrangement joins TRBV28 to TRBJ2-7, with no clear D. Trimming left V 6 bases short and J 3 bases short, with 15 bases between. Germline values: CDR1 MDHEN, CDR2 SYDVKM. CDR3 length: 14 residues.

This clonotype has more than one count but fewer than ten. The rearrangement uses TRBV29-1 and TRBJ2-3; maybe TRBD2 (6 bases). Trimming removed 6 bases at V and 7 bases at J, with 11 bases between. Looked up from germline, CDR1 is SQVTM and CDR2 is ANQGSEA. The CDR3 length is 11 residues. The CDR3 loop is CSVRGLHTQYF. The CDR3 nucleotides read TGCAGCGTCCGGGGGTTACATACGCAGTATTTT.

The table lists this clonotype with many counts. V and J are TRBV7-2 and TRBJ2-1; D possibly matches TRBD1 or TRBD2 (8 bases each). CDR3 length equals 16 residues. CDR1 is SGHTA and CDR2 is FQGNSA in the germline V gene. Trimming removed 5 bases at V and 9 bases at J, with 23 bases between. CDR3 sequence: CASSTSAGVGTGEQFF. In nucleotides, the CDR3 is TGTGCCAGCAGCACCTCAGCGGGAGTAGGGACAGGTGAGCAGTTCTTC.

This clonotype has ten or more counts. One junction end does not reproduce the germline sequence, and a read error may be involved. The V call is TRBV7-8, the J call TRBJ1-3, with D unclear. The CDR3 sequence is 12 residues long. Germline CDR1 reads SGHVS; CDR2 reads FQNEAQ. Here the CDR3 reads CASSLANLDPFF. DNA for the CDR3: TGTGCCAGCAGCTTAGCCAATCTCGATCCTTTCTTT. The full variable domain, its missing parts supplied by reference TRBV7-8 and TRBJ1-3, is GAGVSQSPRYKVAKRGQDVALRCDPISGHVSLFWYQQALGQGPEFLTYFQNEAQLDKSGLPSDRFFAERPEGSVSTLKIQRTQQEDSAVYLCASSLANLDPFFGEGSWLTVV.

This clonotype is deemed medium-sized. The chain recombines TRBV11-2 with TRBJ1-2, with TRBD1 matching 10 bases. Germline assignment: CDR1 SGHAT and CDR2 FQNNGV. V was clipped by 3 bases and J by 5 bases; unmatched bases: 3. The CDR3 is 14 amino acids. CDR3 loop: CASSFRTGGYGYTF. Written as DNA, the CDR3 is TGTGCCAGCAGCTTCCGGACAGGGGGTTATGGCTACACCTTC. Full variable domain (rest looked up from reference TRBV11-2 and TRBJ1-2): EAGVAQSPRYKIIEKRQSVAFWCNPISGHATLYWYQQILGQGPKLLIQFQNNGVVDDSQLPKDRFSAERLKGVDSTLKIQPAKLEDSAVYLCASSFRTGGYGYTFGSGTRLTVV.

This clonotype occurred many times. The CDR3 loop reads CASSYDYPRVTSGGRTDTQYF. DNA of the CDR3: TGTGCCAGCAGCTACGATTACCCGCGTGTAACTAGCGGAGGCCGCACAGATACGCAGTATTTT. The chain recombines TRBV7-9 with TRBJ2-3; 8 bases agree with TRBD2. Trimming took 4 bases from V and 1 from J; bases not matched to a gene: 22. The germline gives CDR1 SEHNR, CDR2 FQNEAQ (reference sequence). The CDR3 covers 21 residues.

This clonotype was counted a few times. V and J are TRBV12-3 or TRBV12-4 and TRBJ1-6; D perhaps matches TRBD1 (6 bases). V lost 8 bases and J lost 10, with 15 bases in between. The CDR3 is 13 amino acids. This chain's CDR3 is CASVDRPRSPLHF. The CDR3 DNA follows: TGTGCCAGCGTCGACAGGCCCAGATCACCCCTCCACTTT.

The chain employs TRBV9 and TRBJ2-1, with 7 nucleotides matching TRBD1. Germline V gene sequence: CDR1 SGDLS, CDR2 YYNGEE. This CDR3 comprises 14 residues. The V segment lost 4 bases and the J segment 6 bases; nucleotides outside the gene matches: 7. As DNA, the CDR3 is TGTGCCAGCAGCCTAAGGGGACAGACCAATGAGCAGTTCTTC. This encodes CASSLRGQTNEQFF.

This sequence joins TRBV27 and TRBJ1-1, with D tentatively TRBD1 (5 bases). The CDR3 contains 11 residues. Germline CDR1 and CDR2: MNHEY and SMNVEV (reference sequence). V shed 7 bases and J shed 5 bases, with 8 bases lying between them. The CDR3 here is CASIQGTEAFF. CDR3 bases: TGTGCCAGCATCCAGGGAACTGAAGCTTTCTTT.

In its sample, this clonotype was seen a few times. This chain links TRBV15 with TRBJ2-1; a weak D match, TRBD2 (6 bases). Germline assignment: CDR1 LNHNV and CDR2 YYDKDF (reference sequence). The V end was cut by 1 base, the J end by 9 bases, with 13 bases between. The CDR3 has 14 residues. The CDR3 DNA sequence: TGTGCCACCAGCAGAGCAGGGCGGGGTGGTGAGCAGTTCTTC. Translation: CATSRAGRGGEQFF.

This clonotype was seen a few times. The genes are TRBV19 and TRBJ2-2, with a possible D match to TRBD2 (6 bases). V was shortened by 7 bases and J by 7 bases, with 19 bases between the two germline ends. Germline V gene lookup returns CDR1 LNHDA and CDR2 SQIVND (reference sequence). CDR3 length equals 15 residues. CDR3 in DNA: TGTGCCAGTACCCCGGGGGTTCCCGGGAACGGGGAGCTGTTTTTT. Translating it yields CASTPGVPGNGELFF.

The table lists this clonotype with a few counts. The chain couples TRBV4-2 to TRBJ2-3; 12 bases agree with TRBD2. Looked up from germline, CDR1 is LGHNA and CDR2 is YNFKEQ. The CDR3 contains 16 residues. The junction had 6 bases not matched to a gene; V was cut back by 4 bases and J by 4 bases. CDR3 amino acids: CASSRSTSGSSDTQYF. For the CDR3, the DNA is TGTGCCAGCAGCCGCTCGACTAGCGGGAGTTCAGATACGCAGTATTTT.

This chain uses TRBV5-1 with TRBJ2-5; the match to TRBD1 covers 7 bases. Germline CDR1 and CDR2: SGHRS and YFSETQ. Germline trimming cut 3 bases from V and 1 base from J; bases unmatched to any gene: 3. CDR3 size: 14 residues. For the CDR3, the DNA is TGCGCCAGCAGCTCGGGACAGACCCAAGAGACCCAGTACTTC. Protein product: CASSSGQTQETQYF.

The chain couples TRBV4-1 to TRBJ2-7; 12 bases map to TRBD2. This CDR3 contains 15 residues. Germline V gene data show CDR1 as MGHRA and CDR2 as YSYEKL. Germline trimming cut 1 base from V and 6 bases from J; bases unmatched to any gene: 4. CDR3: CASSQGLAGDGEQYV. In DNA, the CDR3 is TGCGCCAGCAGCCAAGGACTAGCGGGAGACGGCGAGCAGTACGTC.

The V and J genes are TRBV28 and TRBJ2-1; 11 nucleotides agree with TRBD2. This CDR3 is 16 amino acids long. Germline assignment: CDR1 MDHEN and CDR2 SYDVKM. J gave up 7 bases and V 5 bases, and 10 bases lay outside the gene matches. CDR3 coding DNA: TGTGCCAGCAGTGCCTTGACTAGCGGGATTGTGAATGAGCAGTTCTTC. Amino acid sequence: CASSALTSGIVNEQFF.

At least ten counts were recorded for this clonotype. The chain couples TRBV7-2 to TRBJ2-6; 9 bases fit TRBD1. J gave up 4 bases and V 5 bases, and 6 bases lay outside the gene matches. The germline V gene has CDR1 SGHTA and CDR2 FQGNSA. The CDR3 loop spans 16 amino acids. CDR3 sequence reads: CASSGGQGSGANVLTF. DNA for the CDR3: TGTGCCAGCAGCGGTGGACAGGGGTCAGGGGCCAACGTCCTGACTTTC.

The chain combines TRBV27 with TRBJ2-3; 12 nucleotides agree with TRBD2. This CDR3 comprises 15 residues. Germline trimming cut 4 bases from V and 4 bases from J; bases unmatched to any gene: 3. From germline, CDR1 is MNHEY and CDR2 SMNVEV (reference sequence). The CDR3 DNA reads TGTGCCAGCAGTTACCGACTAGCGGGAGCAGATACGCAGTATTTT. It is translated as CASSYRLAGADTQYF.

This clonotype was seen more than once but under ten times. The chain employs TRBV2 and TRBJ1-3; no firm D call. V was shortened by 1 base and J by 0 bases, with 10 bases between the two germline ends. CDR3 size: 16 residues. The germline V gene has CDR1 SNHLY and CDR2 FYNNEI. The CDR3 DNA reads TGTGCCAGCAGTGAAGGGAGAGGGCTCTCTGGAAACACCATATATTTT. Encoded protein: CASSEGRGLSGNTIYF.